These 16 T cell receptor beta chains were all obtained from the same sample, sequenced in a study of T cells in Graves' hyperthyroidism and ophthalmopathy. Amplified TCR beta CDR3 regions came from RNA transcripts. A first-round RT-PCR of the TCR CDR3 used the HTBI primer set. TCRdb used MiXCR to reprocess the multiplex PCR reads, holding one entry per CDR3 protein. Here the sample spans roughly 360,000 distinct CDR3 sequences, 13% being singletons. The source material was blood. These receptors were collected from a young man with Graves' hyperthyroidism that later progressed to Graves' ophthalmopathy.

The rearrangement uses TRBV20-1 and TRBJ2-1; D uncertain. CDR3 size: 15 residues. The V gene's germline CDR1 is DFQATT and CDR2 SNEGSKA (reference sequence). Trimming stripped 4 bases from V and 0 bases from J, with 13 bases between. In DNA form, the CDR3 reads TGCAGTGCTACCTTGGCGGAGAGCTCCTACAATGAGCAGTTCTTC. Its protein is CSATLAESSYNEQFF.

Many counts were recorded for this clonotype. The V gene is TRBV20-1, the J gene TRBJ2-1; D assignment may be TRBD1 or TRBD2 (5 bases each). Germline V gives CDR1 DFQATT, CDR2 SNEGSKA (reference sequence). The CDR3 spans 16 residues. Between the trimmed V and J ends, which lost 1 base and 4 bases, there was a span of 17 bases. CDR3 loop: CSARVRGPIGYNEQFF. CDR3 nucleotides: TGCAGTGCTAGAGTTCGGGGCCCTATTGGGTACAATGAGCAGTTCTTC.

This clonotype was observed many times. V gene TRBV11-2 combines with J gene TRBJ2-7; D possibly matches TRBD1 or TRBD2 (6 bases each). The CDR3 sequence is 14 residues long. CDR1 and CDR2 from the germline V gene are SGHAT and FQNNGV. The V end was cut by 3 bases, the J end by 6 bases, with 15 bases between. CDR3 protein: CASSFEGGYLEQYF. CDR3 DNA sequence: TGTGCCAGCAGCTTTGAAGGGGGGTATCTCGAGCAGTACTTC.

This clonotype was counted many times. The junction shows a germline mismatch at one end, possibly a read error. The chain couples TRBV28 to TRBJ1-1, with D possibly matching TRBD1 (5 bases). The V gene's germline CDR1 is MDHEN and CDR2 SYDVKM. The CDR3 length is 14 residues. The CDR3 protein is CASSLGFFGTEAFF. CDR3 in DNA: TGTGCCAGCAGTTTAGGGTTTTTTGGGACTGAGGCTTTCTTT.

The chain joins TRBV4-1 to TRBJ1-5; 9 bases align to TRBD1. Germline V gene lookup returns CDR1 MGHRA and CDR2 YSYEKL. This CDR3 region has 17 residues. Trimming at V came to 1 base and at J to 5 bases, leaving 9 bases not matched to a gene. The CDR3 nucleotides are TGCGCCAGCAGCCAAGTAAGGGGGGACAGGGTAGATCAGCCCCAGCATTTT. Its translation: CASSQVRGDRVDQPQHF.

This chain links TRBV10-1 with TRBJ2-3, with TRBD1 matching over 7 bases. The CDR3 spans 14 residues. CDR1 and CDR2 from the germline V gene are WNHNN and SYGVQD (reference sequence). V shed 3 bases, J shed 2 bases, and the junction held 2 bases outside the gene matches. The CDR3 nucleotides are TGCGCCAGCAGTGAAGGGGGCAACACAGATACGCAGTATTTT. The encoded protein is CASSEGGNTDTQYF.

This chain links TRBV19 with TRBJ2-5, with D possibly matching TRBD1 (6 bases). Looked up from germline, CDR1 is LNHDA and CDR2 is SQIVND (reference sequence). Between the trimmed V and J ends, which lost 3 bases and 6 bases, there was a span of 11 bases. The CDR3 totals 13 residues. CDR3 nucleotides: TGTGCCAGTAGTATCACAGGGTGGAAGACCCAGTACTTC. Its translation: CASSITGWKTQYF.

This clonotype was counted only a few times. The gene calls are TRBV7-2 and TRBJ1-4; perhaps TRBD1 as D (5 bases). V was trimmed by 5 bases and J by 7 bases, leaving 17 bases between them. Looked up from germline, CDR1 is SGHTA and CDR2 is FQGNSA. The CDR3 runs to 15 residues. The CDR3 loop is CASSPDPGRSEKLFF. CDR3 DNA sequence: TGTGCCAGCAGCCCCGATCCAGGGAGGAGTGAAAAACTGTTTTTT.

This clonotype was counted ten times or more. V is TRBV6-1 and J is TRBJ2-7, with 8 nucleotides matching TRBD1. The CDR3 consists of 16 residues. CDR1 MNHNS and CDR2 SASEGT come from the germline V gene. V shed 4 bases, J shed 1 base, and the junction held 9 bases outside the gene matches. The CDR3 bases are TGTGCCAGCAGTGCACCCTACCGGACAGGGTCCTACGAGCAGTACTTC. The encoded protein is CASSAPYRTGSYEQYF.

A few counts support this clonotype. This sequence joins TRBV19 and TRBJ1-5; D might be TRBD1 (6 bases). V shed 5 bases and J shed 1 base, with 12 bases lying between them. CDR3 length: 15 amino acids. Per germline, CDR1 LNHDA and CDR2 SQIVND (reference sequence). CDR3 bases: TGTGCCAGTAGTTGGGACACTCTAAGCAATCAGCCCCAGCATTTT. Amino acids: CASSWDTLSNQPQHF.

The sample holds many counts of this clonotype. The chain couples TRBV28 to TRBJ2-7, with 7 bases that match TRBD1. CDR3 size: 13 residues. The J segment lost 6 bases and the V segment lost 10 bases, leaving 12 bases of the junction unmatched. Germline CDR1 is MDHEN and CDR2 is SYDVKM. CDR3 amino acids: CAINQGVGSEQYF. CDR3 coding DNA: TGTGCCATAAACCAGGGGGTCGGGTCCGAGCAGTACTTC.

This clonotype was detected ten times or more. The V and J genes are TRBV9 and TRBJ2-7, with D uncertain. V dropped 0 bases and J dropped 3 bases, with 10 bases sitting between them. Germline V gene sequence: CDR1 SGDLS, CDR2 YYNGEE. There are 14 residues in the CDR3. This CDR3 reads CASSVGETYYEQYF. CDR3 in DNA: TGTGCCAGCAGCGTAGGTGAAACCTACTACGAGCAGTACTTC.

Notes on this clonotype: Because the CDR3's place on the DNA is in doubt, the DNA is left out and the CDR3 is given as listed by TCRdb. V gene TRBV4-1 combines with J gene TRBJ2-1; the table names TRBD1, a call not compared with the DNA. The germline V gene encodes CDR1 MGHRA and CDR2 YSYEKL. The CDR3 region is 15 residues in length, termini included. The CDR3 sequence: CASSQEVADGTGEFF.

V is TRBV20-1 and J is TRBJ2-5; D remains ambiguous. With 0 bases removed from V and 0 bases from J, the gap between germline ends came to 11 bases. There are 15 residues in the CDR3. CDR1 and CDR2 from the germline V gene are DFQATT and SNEGSKA (reference sequence). CDR3 residues: CSARESWPYQETQYF. The CDR3 DNA is TGCAGTGCTAGAGAATCGTGGCCTTACCAAGAGACCCAGTACTTC.

The sample holds many counts of this clonotype. The rearrangement links TRBV5-1 to TRBJ2-1; no firm D call. The CDR3 is made up of 13 amino acids. Germline assignment: CDR1 SGHRS and CDR2 YFSETQ. Deletions cut 3 bases from V and 5 bases from J, with 9 bases between. CDR3 region: CASSSLENNEQFF. In DNA form, the CDR3 reads TGCGCCAGCAGCTCCCTAGAAAACAATGAGCAGTTCTTC.

J is TRBJ2-5 and V is TRBV2, with D perhaps matching TRBD1 (5 bases). V lost 2 bases, J lost 5 bases, and 15 bases lay in between. This CDR3 spans 15 amino acids. Germline V lookup: CDR1 SNHLY, CDR2 FYNNEI. This CDR3 reads CASSENEQGMETQYF. The CDR3 DNA reads as TGTGCCAGCAGTGAAAATGAGCAGGGTATGGAGACCCAGTACTTC.